This TCR beta chain derives from a study of shared clonotypes between healthy human individuals. TCRdb's copy holds only in-frame clones and misses some; the assay was immunoSEQ multiplex PCR. Of 450,000 to 500,000 clones detected, approximately 80% appear once; the ten largest clones hold 9.5% to 15%. CDR3 length equals 15 residues. The germline V and J ends were trimmed by 2 bases and 0 bases, with 11 bases remaining between them. Germline V gene lookup returns CDR1 MDHEN and CDR2 SYDVKM. The donor population consisted of healthy HIV-negative adults with no recent acute infections or vaccinations. The sample was PBMCs. The rearrangement links TRBV28 to TRBJ2-7, with a possible D match to TRBD2 (5 bases). The TCR sequence derives from a woman aged 40-49 years in good health. Some clones in this sample may be carry-over from other donors' samples. The CDR3 region is CASSLPSGPSYEQYF. As DNA, the CDR3 is TGTGCCAGCAGTTTACCCAGCGGTCCCTCCTACGAGCAGTACTTC. Complete variable domain (other parts from reference TRBV28 and TRBJ2-7): DVKVTQSSRYLVKRTGEKVFLECVQDMDHENMFWYRQDPGLGLRLIYFSYDVKMKEKGDIPEGYSVSREKKERFSLILESASTNQTSMYLCASSLPSGPSYEQYFGPGTRLTVT.